This T cell receptor beta chain was found in a study of lymphopenia after photon versus proton radiotherapy. Regarding the study as a whole: Proton therapy kept repertoires fairly stable, unlike photons, which gained effector/memory cells. A bigger post-nadir fall in TCR diversity correlated inversely with survival time in deceased patients. After lymphocyte nadir, photon-treated repertoires showed oligoclonal expansion, especially CD8+ Temra. Only patients who died were analyzed for survival; proton advantage is unproven.

As concerns this clone: The antigen is unknown.

The repertoire was sequenced with immunoSEQ multiplex PCR; TCRdb's copy has only in-frame clones and lacks some. The data contain about 40,000 clones, 86% of them singletons. The CDR3 covers 12 residues. Trimming stripped 1 base from V and 12 bases from J, with 12 bases between. Germline-derived CDR1 and CDR2 are SGHRS and YFSETQ. The chain links TRBV5-1 to TRBJ2-3, with D perhaps TRBD2 (5 bases). Sequences were derived from peripheral blood, sampled from a patient treated with proton-based radiotherapy. The clonotype originates from a woman in her seventies with pancreatic cancer. Some clones in this sample may be carry-over from other donors' samples. The CDR3 reads CASSLPAESQYF. In DNA, the CDR3 is TGCGCCAGCAGCTTGCCAGCGGAGTCACAGTATTTT. Full variable domain (remainder filled in from reference TRBV5-1 and TRBJ2-3): KAGVTQTPRYLIKTRGQQVTLSCSPISGHRSVSWYQQTPGQGLQFLFEYFSETQRNKGNFPGRFSGRQFSNSRSEMNVSTLELGDSALYLCASSLPAESQYFGPGTRLTVL.